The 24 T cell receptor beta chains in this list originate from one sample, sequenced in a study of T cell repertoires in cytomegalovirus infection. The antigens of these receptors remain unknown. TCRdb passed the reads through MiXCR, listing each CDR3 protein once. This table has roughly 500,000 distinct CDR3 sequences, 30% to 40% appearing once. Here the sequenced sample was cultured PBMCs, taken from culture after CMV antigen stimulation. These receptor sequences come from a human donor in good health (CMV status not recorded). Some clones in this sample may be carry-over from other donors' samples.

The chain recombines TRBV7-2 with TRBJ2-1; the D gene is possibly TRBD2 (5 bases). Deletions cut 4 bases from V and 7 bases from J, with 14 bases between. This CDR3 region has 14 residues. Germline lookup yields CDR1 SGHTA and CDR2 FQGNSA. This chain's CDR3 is CASSSTVTKNEQFF. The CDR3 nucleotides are TGTGCCAGCAGCTCAACCGTGACTAAAAATGAGCAGTTCTTC.

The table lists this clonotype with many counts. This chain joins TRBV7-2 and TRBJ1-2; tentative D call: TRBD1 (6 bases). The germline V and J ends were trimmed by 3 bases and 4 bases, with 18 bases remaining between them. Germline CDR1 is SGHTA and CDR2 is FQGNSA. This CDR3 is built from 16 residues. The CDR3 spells CASSLSPRAGVYGYTF. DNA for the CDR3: TGTGCCAGCAGCTTGAGTCCCCGGGCAGGGGTCTATGGCTACACCTTC.

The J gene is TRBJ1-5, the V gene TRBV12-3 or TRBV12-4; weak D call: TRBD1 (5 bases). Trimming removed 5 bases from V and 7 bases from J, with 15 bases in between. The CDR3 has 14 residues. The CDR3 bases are TGTGCCAGCAGTGGGGGGAAGGGTAACCAGCCCCAGCATTTT. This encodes CASSGGKGNQPQHF.

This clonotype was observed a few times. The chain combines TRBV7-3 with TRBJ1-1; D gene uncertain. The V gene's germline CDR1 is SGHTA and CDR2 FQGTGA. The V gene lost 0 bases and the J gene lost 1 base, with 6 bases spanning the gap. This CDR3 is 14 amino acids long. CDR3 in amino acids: CASSLTSSNTEAFF. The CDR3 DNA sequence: TGTGCCAGCAGCTTAACTTCTTCGAACACTGAAGCTTTCTTT.

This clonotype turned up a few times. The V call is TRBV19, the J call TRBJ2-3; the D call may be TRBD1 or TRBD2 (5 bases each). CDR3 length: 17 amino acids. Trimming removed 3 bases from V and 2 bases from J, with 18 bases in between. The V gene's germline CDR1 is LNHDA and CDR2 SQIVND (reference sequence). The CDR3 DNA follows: TGTGCCAGTAGTATTGGCGCGCTAGCAGGGTACACAGATACGCAGTATTTT. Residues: CASSIGALAGYTDTQYF.

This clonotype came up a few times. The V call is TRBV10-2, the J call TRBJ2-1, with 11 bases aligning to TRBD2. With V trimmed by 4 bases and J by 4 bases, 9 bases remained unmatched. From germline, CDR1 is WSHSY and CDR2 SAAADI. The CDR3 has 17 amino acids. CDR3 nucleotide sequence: TGCGCCAGCAGTGCCCAACCGACTAGCGGGATTTACAATGAGCAGTTCTTC. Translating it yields CASSAQPTSGIYNEQFF.

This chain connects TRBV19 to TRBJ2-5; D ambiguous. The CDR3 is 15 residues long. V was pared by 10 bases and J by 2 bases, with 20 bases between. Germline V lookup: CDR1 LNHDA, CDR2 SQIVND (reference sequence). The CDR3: CATSWAANLQETQYF. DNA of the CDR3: TGTGCCACCAGCTGGGCAGCGAACCTACAAGAGACCCAGTACTTC.

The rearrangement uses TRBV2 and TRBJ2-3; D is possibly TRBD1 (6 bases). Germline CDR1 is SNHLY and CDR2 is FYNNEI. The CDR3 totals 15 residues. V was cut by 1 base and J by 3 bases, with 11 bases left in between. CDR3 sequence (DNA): TGTGCCAGCAGTGAAGAGGGGGACGTGACAGATACGCAGTATTTT. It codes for CASSEEGDVTDTQYF.

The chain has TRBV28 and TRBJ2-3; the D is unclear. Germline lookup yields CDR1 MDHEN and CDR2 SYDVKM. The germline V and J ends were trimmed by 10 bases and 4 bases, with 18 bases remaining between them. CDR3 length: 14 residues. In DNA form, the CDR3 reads TGTGCCACCTCTGTCGGTGCAGGTCCAGATACGCAGTATTTT. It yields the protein CATSVGAGPDTQYF. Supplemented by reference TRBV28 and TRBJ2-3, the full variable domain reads DVKVTQSSRYLVKRTGEKVFLECVQDMDHENMFWYRQDPGLGLRLIYFSYDVKMKEKGDIPEGYSVSREKKERFSLILESASTNQTSMYLCATSVGAGPDTQYFGPGTRLTVL.

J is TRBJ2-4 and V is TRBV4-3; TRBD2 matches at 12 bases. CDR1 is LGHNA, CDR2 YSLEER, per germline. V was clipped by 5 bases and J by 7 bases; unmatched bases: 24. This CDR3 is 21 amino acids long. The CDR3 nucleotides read TGCGCCAGCAGCAAAACCCCGGTCCTAGCGGGAGGGCCGCCGGGGGACAACATTCAGTACTTC. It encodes CASSKTPVLAGGPPGDNIQYF.

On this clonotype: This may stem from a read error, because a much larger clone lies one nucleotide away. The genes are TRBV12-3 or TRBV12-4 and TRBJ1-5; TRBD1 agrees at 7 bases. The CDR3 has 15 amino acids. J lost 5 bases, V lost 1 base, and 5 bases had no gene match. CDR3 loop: CASSLGAGGHQPQHF. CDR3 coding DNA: TGTGCCAGCAGTTTAGGGGCAGGGGGGCATCAGCCCCAGCATTTT.

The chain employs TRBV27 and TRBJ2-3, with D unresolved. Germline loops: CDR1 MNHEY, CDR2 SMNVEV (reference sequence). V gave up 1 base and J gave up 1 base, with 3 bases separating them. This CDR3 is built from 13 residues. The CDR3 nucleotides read TGTGCCAGCAGTTTATTTGGCACAGATACGCAGTATTTT. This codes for CASSLFGTDTQYF.

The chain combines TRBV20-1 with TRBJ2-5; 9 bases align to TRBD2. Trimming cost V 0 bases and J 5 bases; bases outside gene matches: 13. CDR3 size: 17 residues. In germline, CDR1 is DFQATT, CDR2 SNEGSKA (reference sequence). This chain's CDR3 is CSARDFEREAVGETQYF. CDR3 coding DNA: TGCAGTGCTAGAGATTTCGAGCGGGAGGCCGTGGGGGAGACCCAGTACTTC.

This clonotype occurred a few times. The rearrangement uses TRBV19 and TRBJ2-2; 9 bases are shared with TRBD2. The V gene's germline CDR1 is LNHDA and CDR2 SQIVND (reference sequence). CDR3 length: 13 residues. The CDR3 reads CACSGRRAGELFF. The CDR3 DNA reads TGTGCGTGTAGCGGGAGAAGGGCCGGGGAGCTGTTTTTT.

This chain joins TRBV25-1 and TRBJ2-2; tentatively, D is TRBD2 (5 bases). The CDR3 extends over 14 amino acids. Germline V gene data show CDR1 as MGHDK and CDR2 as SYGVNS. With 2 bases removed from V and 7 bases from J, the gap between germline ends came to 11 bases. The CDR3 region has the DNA TGTGCCAGCAGTGAACCGACTATCGGCGGGGAGCTGTTTTTT. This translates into CASSEPTIGGELFF.

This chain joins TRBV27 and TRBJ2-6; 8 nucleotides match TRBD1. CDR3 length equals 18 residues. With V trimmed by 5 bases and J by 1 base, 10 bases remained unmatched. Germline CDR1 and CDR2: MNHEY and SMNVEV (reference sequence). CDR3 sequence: CASSLAGTGFSGANVLTF. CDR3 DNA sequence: TGTGCCAGCAGTCTTGCCGGGACAGGTTTTTCTGGGGCCAACGTCCTGACTTTC. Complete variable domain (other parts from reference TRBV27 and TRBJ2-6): EAQVTQNPRYLITVTGKKLTVTCSQNMNHEYMSWYRQDPGLGLRQIYYSMNVEVTDKGDVPEGYKVSRKEKRNFPLILESPSPNQTSLYFCASSLAGTGFSGANVLTFGAGSRLTVL.

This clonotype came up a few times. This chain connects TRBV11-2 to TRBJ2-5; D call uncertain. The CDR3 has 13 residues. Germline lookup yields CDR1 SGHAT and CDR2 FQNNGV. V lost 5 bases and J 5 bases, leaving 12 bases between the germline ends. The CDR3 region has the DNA TGTGCCAGCAGCCCGGGCCCCCTGGAGACCCAGTACTTC. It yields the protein CASSPGPLETQYF.

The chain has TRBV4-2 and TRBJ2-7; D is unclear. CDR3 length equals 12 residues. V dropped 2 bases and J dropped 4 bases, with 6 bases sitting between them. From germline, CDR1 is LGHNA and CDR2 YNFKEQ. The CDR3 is CASSQRSYEQYF. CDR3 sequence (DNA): TGTGCCAGCAGCCAAAGGTCATACGAGCAGTACTTC.

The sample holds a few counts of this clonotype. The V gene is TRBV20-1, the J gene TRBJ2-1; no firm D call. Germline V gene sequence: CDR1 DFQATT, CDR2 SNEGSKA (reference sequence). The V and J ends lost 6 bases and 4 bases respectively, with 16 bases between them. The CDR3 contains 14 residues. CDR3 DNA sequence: TGCAGTGCGGGCGGAAGCTTGCCTTACAATGAGCAGTTCTTC. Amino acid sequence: CSAGGSLPYNEQFF.

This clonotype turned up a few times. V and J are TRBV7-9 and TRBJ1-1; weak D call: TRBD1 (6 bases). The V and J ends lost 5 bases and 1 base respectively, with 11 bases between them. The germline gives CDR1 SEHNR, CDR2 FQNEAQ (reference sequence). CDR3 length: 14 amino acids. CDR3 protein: CASSAQGGNTEAFF. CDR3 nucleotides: TGTGCCAGCAGCGCACAGGGAGGGAACACTGAAGCTTTCTTT.

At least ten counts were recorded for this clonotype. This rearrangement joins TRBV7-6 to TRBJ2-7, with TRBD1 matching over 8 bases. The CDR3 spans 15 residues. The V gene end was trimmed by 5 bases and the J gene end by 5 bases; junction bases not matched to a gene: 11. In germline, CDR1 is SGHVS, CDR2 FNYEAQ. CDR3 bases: TGTGCCAGCAGCCAGGGGGCGGGGACACCAGACGAGCAGTACTTC. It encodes CASSQGAGTPDEQYF.

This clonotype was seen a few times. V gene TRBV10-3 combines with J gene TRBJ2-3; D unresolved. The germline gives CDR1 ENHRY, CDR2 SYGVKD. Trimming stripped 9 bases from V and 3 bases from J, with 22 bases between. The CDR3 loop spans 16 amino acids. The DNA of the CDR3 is TGTGCCATAACACTGTCCCGACCCGAGGTGACAGATACGCAGTATTTT. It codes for CAITLSRPEVTDTQYF.

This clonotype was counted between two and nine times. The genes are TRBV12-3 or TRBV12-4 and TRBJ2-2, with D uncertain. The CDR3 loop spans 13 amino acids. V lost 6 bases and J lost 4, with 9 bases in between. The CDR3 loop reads CASSQWGTGELFF. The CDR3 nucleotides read TGTGCCAGCAGCCAATGGGGCACCGGGGAGCTGTTTTTT.

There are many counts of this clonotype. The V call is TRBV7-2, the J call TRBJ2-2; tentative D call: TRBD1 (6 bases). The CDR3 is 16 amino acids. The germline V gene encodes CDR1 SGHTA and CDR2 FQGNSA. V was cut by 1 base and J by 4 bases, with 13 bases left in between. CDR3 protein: CASSLGYTGFTGELFF. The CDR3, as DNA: TGTGCCAGCAGCTTAGGATACACAGGGTTCACCGGGGAGCTGTTTTTT.